The present T cell receptor (beta chain) was sequenced within a study of shared clonotypes between healthy human individuals. Study-wide points: Large depth notwithstanding, sorted-subset sequencing proved incomplete by rarefaction. Between four donors, naive CD4 clonotypes were shared at a level of around 4.8%. Memory subsets generally showed lower estimated richness than naive subsets.

The CDR3 consists of 15 residues. With 5 bases clipped from V and 6 bases from J, the junction kept 11 bases outside the gene matches. Germline lookup yields CDR1 SGHNT and CDR2 YYREEE (reference sequence). Of note for this clone: Its target is not known.

In the study's own analysis: Without quality scores, immunoSEQ junctional reads could not be filtered like full-length reads. Clones were read by immunoSEQ multiplex PCR, and TCRdb kept only the in-frame ones, dropping some. V and J calls and clone size come straight from that table; D and trimming were deduced from the DNA. The sample holds over a million clones; roughly 96% are singletons and the top ten take 0.95% to 1.5%. The source of this sequence is a man aged 25-40 years in good health. The sequenced sample was naive CD4+ T cells sorted from blood. As to subset: CD45RA+ positively selected. The chain employs TRBV5-4 and TRBJ2-3; 8 bases match TRBD1. This CDR3 is CASSLPQGAHDTQYF. The CDR3 DNA reads as TGTGCCAGCAGTTTACCGCAGGGGGCGCACGATACGCAGTATTTT.